Listed below are T cell receptor beta chains from one sample, sequenced in a study of cytomegalovirus exposure and HLA in healthy donors. Assay: immunoSEQ multiplex PCR; the TCRdb copy retains only in-frame clones and omits some. This table holds about 200,000 clones, around 80% found once. Material for sequencing was PBMCs. The receptors were sampled from a man aged 25-45 years in good health and CMV-seronegative. The conserved cysteine and the conserved F or W are not part of the CDR3 here.

>TRBV5-4
ASRERNSGASVLT
>TRBV6-5
ASSYGGTYGYT
>TRBV6-1
ASSETQAGQQYQPQH
>TRBV10-3
AISEPTGTSTGELF
>TRBV5-5
ASSSPGGTGHETQY
>TRBV9
ASSTLGPGRTGELF
>TRBV7-2
ASSWTSGSGMNEQF
>TRBV7-9
ASSWLQGGAGELF
>TRBV18
ASSPSSADTQY
>TRBV9
ASSPTSGGLVGNIQY
>TRBV6-5
ATLEVEAF
>TRBV27
ASRTGRTLYGYT
>TRBV5-1
ASSLGRGRDTQY
>TRBV4-3
ASSQLQTGNSPLH
>TRBV28
ASSLIPSAGSNTEAF
>TRBV5-6
ASGRVQETQY
>TRBV21-1
ASRDYSNQPQH
>TRBV7-9
ASSSEGAKNIQY
>TRBV7-6
ASSPPRGGPTDTQY
>TRBV19
ASSSPGGMGNQPQH
>TRBV19
ASSSLTGMNTEAF
>TRBV6-1
ASSEGTTGSYEQY
>TRBV27
ASSLGQSGNTIY
>TRBV2
ASSEGGGTFNEQF
>TRBV28
ASGVAGLSYEQY
>TRBV28
ASSPLAGYPTDTQY
>TRBV5-6
ASSYGTGVNQPQH
>TRBV18
ASSPNRQGDKNTEAF
>TRBV29-1
SAITPGGSSRSGANVLT
>TRBV9
ASSVGGSLDTQY
>TRBV9
ASSLTASTDTQY
>TRBV2
ASSRDRGNTEAF
>TRBV7-9
ASSRQGASRETQY
>TRBV27
ASSSLVAANNEKLF
>TRBV9
ASSLTWSGTQY
>TRBV28
ASSEDRAYEQY
>TRBV2
AILHMNYGYT
>TRBV6-6
ASSFTRETQY
>TRBV6-1
ASSKARKGASYGYT
>TRBV7-2
ASSQTSVGTDTQY
>TRBV10-1
ASSESTSGVSYEQY
>TRBV14
ASSLVGELF
>TRBV2
ASRTGTGSYEQY
>TRBV6-5
ASSYSQDYEQY
>TRBV18
ASSPLSASGGTEAF
>TRBV5-1
ASSLVGQGGNTQY
>TRBV28
ASRRYRAANYGYT
>TRBV27
ASSFLRQGYGANVLT
>TRBV28
ASSRGLAGGGEQF
>TRBV19
ASSRDRV
>TRBV14
ASSLQGTFHEQY
>TRBV10-2
ASKGVGTGSFSPLH
>TRBV28
ASSSATGGISNQPQH
>TRBV15
ATSKDSHNTDTQY